The sample holds a few counts of the clone carrying this TCR beta chain. Its target is unknown. This sample is drawn from a study of beta chain features in type 1 diabetes. Expressed TCRB transcripts got sequenced, as all isolated RNA was reverse transcribed. The table came from immunoSEQ multiplex PCR; TCRdb's copy has only in-frame clones and leaves some out. Of 250,000 to 300,000 clones listed, around 7.3% were seen once; the top ten hold 1%. The CDR3 contains 14 residues. The germline V and J ends were trimmed by 7 bases and 0 bases, with 11 bases remaining between them. Per germline, CDR1 SGHTA and CDR2 FQGNSA. Researchers reported sorting CD4+ naive, central memory, regulatory and stem cell-like memory cells via CD45RO/CCR7/CD25/CD127/CD95/CD27. Points from the study as a whole: It was among patients, rather than healthy donors, that naive, central memory and Treg TCRB repertoires appeared more similar. Shortening that was moderate but significant affected the TCRB CDR3s of Type 1 diabetes patients in all four CD4+ subsets. With patients and controls alike, PCR might favor shorter templates to an equal degree.

The sequence was obtained from a woman under 30 in good health. J is TRBJ2-3 and V is TRBV7-2; D is undetermined. The sample was central memory CD4+ T cells from blood. The DNA of the CDR3 is TGTGCCAGCAACCTCGACCCTAGCACAGATACGCAGTATTTT. Protein: CASNLDPSTDTQYF. Together with reference TRBV7-2 and TRBJ2-3, the CDR3 gives the full variable domain: GAGVSQSPSNKVTEKGKDVELRCDPISGHTALYWYRQSLGQGLEFLIYFQGNSAPDKSGLPSDRFSAERTGGSVSTLTIQRTQQEDSAVYLCASNLDPSTDTQYFGPGTRLTVL.